This T cell receptor (beta chain) appears in the sequencing data of a study of beta chain features in type 1 diabetes. The collection from each donor was one heparinised blood draw averaging roughly 0.12 L. All of the isolated RNA was reverse transcribed, so expressed TCRB transcripts were sequenced. The table came from immunoSEQ multiplex PCR; TCRdb's copy has only in-frame clones and leaves some out. The data contain 550,000 to 850,000 clones, roughly 13% of them seen just once; the ten biggest clones take up 0.02% to 0.025%. The sample holds a few counts of this clone. Its antigen is unknown. Germline V gene data show CDR1 as LNHDA and CDR2 as SQIVND (reference sequence). V dropped 4 bases and J dropped 6; count of bases not matched to a gene: 4. The CDR3 totals 13 residues. Study-level findings and limits: All four CD4+ subsets of Type 1 diabetes patients contained TCRB CDR3s that were moderately but significantly shorter.

The sequence came from a man aged 18 to 29 with type 1 diabetes. The V gene is TRBV19, the J gene TRBJ1-2; 8 bases are shared with TRBD1. The sequenced material came from naive CD4+ T cells from blood. The CDR3, as DNA: TGTGCCAGTAGTACACAGGGGGGAGATGGCTACACCTTC. Protein product: CASSTQGGDGYTF. The whole variable domain, remainder taken from reference TRBV19 and TRBJ1-2, is DGGITQSPKYLFRKEGQNVTLSCEQNLNHDAMYWYRQDPGQGLRLIYYSQIVNDFQKGDIAEGYSVSREKKESFPLTVTSAQKNPTAFYLCASSTQGGDGYTFGSGTRLTVV.